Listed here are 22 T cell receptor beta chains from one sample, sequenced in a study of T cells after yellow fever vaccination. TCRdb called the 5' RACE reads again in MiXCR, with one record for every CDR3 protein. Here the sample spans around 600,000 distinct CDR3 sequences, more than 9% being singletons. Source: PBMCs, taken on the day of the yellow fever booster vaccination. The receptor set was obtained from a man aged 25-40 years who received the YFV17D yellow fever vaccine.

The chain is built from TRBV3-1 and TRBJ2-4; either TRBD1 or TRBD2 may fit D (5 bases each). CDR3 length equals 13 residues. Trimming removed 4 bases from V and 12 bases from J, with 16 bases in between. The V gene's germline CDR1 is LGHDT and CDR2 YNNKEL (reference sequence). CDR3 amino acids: CASSLRDGRGQYF. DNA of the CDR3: TGTGCCAGCAGCCTACGGGACGGCCGGGGTCAGTACTTC.

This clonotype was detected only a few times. The CDR3 protein is CASIRRGTGPNTGELFF. Here the CDR3 DNA reads TGTGCCAGCATCCGTAGAGGGACAGGGCCGAACACCGGGGAGCTGTTTTTT. V is TRBV6-2 or TRBV6-3 and J is TRBJ2-2; 9 positions agree with TRBD1. This CDR3 has 17 residues. V was pared by 7 bases and J by 0 bases, with 9 bases of the junction left unmatched. Germline CDR1 reads MNHEY; CDR2 reads SVGEGT.

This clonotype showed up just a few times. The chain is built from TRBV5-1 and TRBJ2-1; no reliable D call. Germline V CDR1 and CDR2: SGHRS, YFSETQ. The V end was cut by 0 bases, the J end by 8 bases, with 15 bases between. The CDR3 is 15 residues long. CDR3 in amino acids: CASSLAANQYHEQFF. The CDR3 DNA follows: TGCGCCAGCAGCTTGGCCGCAAATCAGTATCATGAGCAGTTCTTC.

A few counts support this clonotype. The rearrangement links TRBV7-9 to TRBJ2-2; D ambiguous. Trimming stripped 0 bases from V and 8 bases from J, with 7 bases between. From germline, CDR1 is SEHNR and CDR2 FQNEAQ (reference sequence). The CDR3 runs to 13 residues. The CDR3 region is CASSLAYIGELFF. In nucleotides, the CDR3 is TGTGCCAGCAGCTTAGCCTACATTGGGGAGCTGTTTTTT.

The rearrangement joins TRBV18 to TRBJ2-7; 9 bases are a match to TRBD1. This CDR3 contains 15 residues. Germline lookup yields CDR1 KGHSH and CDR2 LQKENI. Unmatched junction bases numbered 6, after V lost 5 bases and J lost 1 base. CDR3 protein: CASSEGTGFSYEQYF. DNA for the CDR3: TGTGCCAGCTCAGAAGGGACAGGGTTTTCCTACGAGCAGTACTTC.

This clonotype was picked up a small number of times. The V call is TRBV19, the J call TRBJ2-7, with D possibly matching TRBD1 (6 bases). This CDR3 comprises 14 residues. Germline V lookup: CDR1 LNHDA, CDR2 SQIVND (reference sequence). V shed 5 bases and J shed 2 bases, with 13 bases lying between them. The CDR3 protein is CASSLRTVPYEQYF. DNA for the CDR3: TGTGCCAGTAGTCTAAGGACAGTCCCCTACGAGCAGTACTTC.

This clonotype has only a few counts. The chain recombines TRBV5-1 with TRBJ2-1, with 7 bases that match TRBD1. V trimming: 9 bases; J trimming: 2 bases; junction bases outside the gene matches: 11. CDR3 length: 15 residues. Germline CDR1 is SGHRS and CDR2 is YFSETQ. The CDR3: CATGRQTGPYNEQFF. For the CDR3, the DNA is TGCGCCACCGGTCGACAGACAGGGCCCTACAATGAGCAGTTCTTC. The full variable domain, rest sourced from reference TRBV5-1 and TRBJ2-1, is KAGVTQTPRYLIKTRGQQVTLSCSPISGHRSVSWYQQTPGQGLQFLFEYFSETQRNKGNFPGRFSGRQFSNSRSEMNVSTLELGDSALYLCATGRQTGPYNEQFFGPGTRLTVL.

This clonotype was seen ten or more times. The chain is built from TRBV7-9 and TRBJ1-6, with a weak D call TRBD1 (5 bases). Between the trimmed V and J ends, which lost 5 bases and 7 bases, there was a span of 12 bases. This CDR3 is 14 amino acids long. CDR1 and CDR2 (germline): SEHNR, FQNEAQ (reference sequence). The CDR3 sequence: CASSRDVVNSPLHF. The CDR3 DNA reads TGTGCCAGCAGCCGGGACGTGGTAAATTCACCCCTCCACTTT.

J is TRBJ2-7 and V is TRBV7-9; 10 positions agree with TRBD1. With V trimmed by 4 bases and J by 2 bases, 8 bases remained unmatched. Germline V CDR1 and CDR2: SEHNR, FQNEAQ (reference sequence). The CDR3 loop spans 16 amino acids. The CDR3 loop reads CASSSNRQGATYEQYF. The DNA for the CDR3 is TGTGCCAGCAGCTCAAATAGACAGGGGGCGACCTACGAGCAGTACTTC. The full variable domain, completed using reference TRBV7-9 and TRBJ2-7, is DTGVSQNPRHKITKRGQNVTFRCDPISEHNRLYWYRQTLGQGPEFLTYFQNEAQLEKSRLLSDRFSAERPKGSFSTLEIQRTEQGDSAMYLCASSSNRQGATYEQYFGPGTRLTVT.

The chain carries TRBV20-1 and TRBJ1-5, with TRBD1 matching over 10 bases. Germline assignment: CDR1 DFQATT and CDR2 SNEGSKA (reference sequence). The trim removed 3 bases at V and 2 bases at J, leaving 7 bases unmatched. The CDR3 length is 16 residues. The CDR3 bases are TGCAGTGCTAGTTGGACAGGGGGTACGGGCAATCAGCCCCAGCATTTT. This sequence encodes CSASWTGGTGNQPQHF.

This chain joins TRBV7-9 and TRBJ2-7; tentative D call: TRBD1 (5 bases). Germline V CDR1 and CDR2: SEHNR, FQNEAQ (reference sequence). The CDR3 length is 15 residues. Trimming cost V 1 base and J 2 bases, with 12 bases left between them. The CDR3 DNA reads TGTGCCAGCAGCTTAGAGATGGCAGGGCCCTACGAGCAGTACTTC. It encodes CASSLEMAGPYEQYF.

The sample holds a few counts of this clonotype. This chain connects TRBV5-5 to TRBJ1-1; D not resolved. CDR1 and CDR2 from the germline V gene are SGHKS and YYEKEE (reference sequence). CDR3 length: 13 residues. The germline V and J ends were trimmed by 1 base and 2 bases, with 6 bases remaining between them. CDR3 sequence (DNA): TGTGCCAGCAGCTTGCCTGTCAACACTGAAGCTTTCTTT. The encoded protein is CASSLPVNTEAFF. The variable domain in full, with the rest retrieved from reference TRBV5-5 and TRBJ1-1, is DAGVTQSPTHLIKTRGQQVTLRCSPISGHKSVSWYQQVLGQGPQFIFQYYEKEERGRGNFPDRFSARQFPNYSSELNVNALLLGDSALYLCASSLPVNTEAFFGQGTRLTVV.

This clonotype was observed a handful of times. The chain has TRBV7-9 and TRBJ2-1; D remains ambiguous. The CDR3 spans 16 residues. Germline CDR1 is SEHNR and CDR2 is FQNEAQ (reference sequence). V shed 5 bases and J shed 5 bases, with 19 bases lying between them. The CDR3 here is CASSQRPEGLDNEQFF. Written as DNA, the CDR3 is TGTGCCAGCAGCCAACGCCCGGAAGGGCTTGACAATGAGCAGTTCTTC.

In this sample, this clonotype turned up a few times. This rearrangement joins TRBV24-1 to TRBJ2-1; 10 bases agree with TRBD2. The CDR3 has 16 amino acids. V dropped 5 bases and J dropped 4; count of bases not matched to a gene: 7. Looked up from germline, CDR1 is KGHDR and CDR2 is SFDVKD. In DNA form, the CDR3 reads TGTGCCACCAGTGTCGATACTAGCGGGAATTACAATGAGCAGTTCTTC. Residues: CATSVDTSGNYNEQFF.

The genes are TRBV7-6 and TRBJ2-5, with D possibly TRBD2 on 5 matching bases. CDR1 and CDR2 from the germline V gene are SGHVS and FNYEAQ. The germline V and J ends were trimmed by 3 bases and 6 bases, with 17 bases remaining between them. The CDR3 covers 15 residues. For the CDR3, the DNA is TGTGCCAGCAGCTTGCCCCCTGAGGGAGCGCAGACCCAGTACTTC. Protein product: CASSLPPEGAQTQYF.

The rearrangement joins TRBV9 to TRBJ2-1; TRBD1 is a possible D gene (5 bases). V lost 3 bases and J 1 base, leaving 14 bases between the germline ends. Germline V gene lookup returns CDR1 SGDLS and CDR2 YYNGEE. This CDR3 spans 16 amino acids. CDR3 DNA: TGTGCCAGCAGCGGTGGGGCGGATCTGTCCTACAATGAGCAGTTCTTC. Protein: CASSGGADLSYNEQFF.

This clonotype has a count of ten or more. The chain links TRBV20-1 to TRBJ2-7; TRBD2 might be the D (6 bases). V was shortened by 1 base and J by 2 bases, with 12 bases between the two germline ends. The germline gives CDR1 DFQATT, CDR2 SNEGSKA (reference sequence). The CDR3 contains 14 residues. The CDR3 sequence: CSARVSSGAYEQYF. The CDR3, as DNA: TGCAGTGCTAGAGTGAGTAGCGGAGCCTACGAGCAGTACTTC.

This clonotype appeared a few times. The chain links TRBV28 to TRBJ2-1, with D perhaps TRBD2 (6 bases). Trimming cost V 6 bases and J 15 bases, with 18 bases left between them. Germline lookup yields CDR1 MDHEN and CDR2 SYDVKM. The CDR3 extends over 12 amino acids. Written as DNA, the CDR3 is TGTGCCAGCAGCCCCATCGGGGGTCAAGGGTTCTTC. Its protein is CASSPIGGQGFF.

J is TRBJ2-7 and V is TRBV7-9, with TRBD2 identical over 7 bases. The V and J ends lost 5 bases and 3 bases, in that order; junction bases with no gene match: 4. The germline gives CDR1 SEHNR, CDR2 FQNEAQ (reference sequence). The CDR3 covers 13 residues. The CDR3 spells CASSPSGDYEQYF. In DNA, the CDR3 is TGTGCCAGCAGCCCTAGCGGAGACTACGAGCAGTACTTC.

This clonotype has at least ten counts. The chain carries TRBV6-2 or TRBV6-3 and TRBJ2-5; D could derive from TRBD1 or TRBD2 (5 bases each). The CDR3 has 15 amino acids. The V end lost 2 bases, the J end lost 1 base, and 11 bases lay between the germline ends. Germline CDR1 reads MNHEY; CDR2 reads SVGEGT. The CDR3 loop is CASSYGGVGQETQYF. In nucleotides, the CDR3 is TGTGCCAGCAGTTACGGGGGAGTAGGCCAAGAGACCCAGTACTTC.

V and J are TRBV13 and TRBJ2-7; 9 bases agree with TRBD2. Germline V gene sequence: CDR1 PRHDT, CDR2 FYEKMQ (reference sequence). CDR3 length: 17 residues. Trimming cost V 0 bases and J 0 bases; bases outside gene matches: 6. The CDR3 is CASSLGASGIYSYEQYF. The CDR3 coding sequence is TGTGCCAGCAGCTTAGGCGCTAGCGGGATTTACTCCTACGAGCAGTACTTC.

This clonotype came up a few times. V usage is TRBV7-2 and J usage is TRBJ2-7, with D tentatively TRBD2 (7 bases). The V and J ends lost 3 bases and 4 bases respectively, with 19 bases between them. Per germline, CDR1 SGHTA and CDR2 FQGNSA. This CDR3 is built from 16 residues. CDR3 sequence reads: CASSFGWGGAVYEQYF. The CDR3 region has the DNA TGTGCCAGCAGCTTTGGCTGGGGGGGCGCGGTATACGAGCAGTACTTC.